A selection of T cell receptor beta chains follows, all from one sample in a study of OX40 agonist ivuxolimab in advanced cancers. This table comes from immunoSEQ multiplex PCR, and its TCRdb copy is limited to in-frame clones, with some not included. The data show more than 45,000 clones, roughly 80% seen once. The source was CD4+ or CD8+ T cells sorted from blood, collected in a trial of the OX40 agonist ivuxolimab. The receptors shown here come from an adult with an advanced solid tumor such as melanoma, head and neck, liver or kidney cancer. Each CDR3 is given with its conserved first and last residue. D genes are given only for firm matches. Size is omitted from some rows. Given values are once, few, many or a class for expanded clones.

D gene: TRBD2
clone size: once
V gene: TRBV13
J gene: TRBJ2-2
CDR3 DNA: TGTGCCAGCACCCAAACGGGACTAGCGGGCACCGGGGAGCTGTTTTTT
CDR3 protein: CASTQTGLAGTGELFF

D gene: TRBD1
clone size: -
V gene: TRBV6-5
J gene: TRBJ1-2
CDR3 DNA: TGTGCCAGCAGTTACAGTTTCCAGGGGGGCTATGGCTACACCTTC
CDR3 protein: CASSYSFQGGYGYTF

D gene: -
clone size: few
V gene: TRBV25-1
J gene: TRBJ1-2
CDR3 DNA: TGTGCCAGCAGTCGCCGGGGGGGCAGGTTATATGGCTACACCTTC
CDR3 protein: CASSRRGGRLYGYTF

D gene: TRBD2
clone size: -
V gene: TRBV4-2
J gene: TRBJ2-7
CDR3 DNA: TGTGCCAGCAGCCAAGATAGACTAGCGGGAAATTACGAGCAGTACTTC
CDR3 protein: CASSQDRLAGNYEQYF

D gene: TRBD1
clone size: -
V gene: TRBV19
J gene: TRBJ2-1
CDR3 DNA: TGTGCCAGTAGCCCCGGGACAGGGAGGGGTTACAGTGAGCAGTTCTTC
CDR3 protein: CASSPGTGRGYSEQFF

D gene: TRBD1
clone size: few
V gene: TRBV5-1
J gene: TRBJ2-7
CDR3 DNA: TGCGCCAGCAGCGGGACAGGGGCCGGATACGAGCAGTACTTC
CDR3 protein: CASSGTGAGYEQYF

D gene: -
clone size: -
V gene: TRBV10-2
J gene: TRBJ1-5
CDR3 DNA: TGCGCCAGCAGTGAGTTTAAGACGGCTCCTCAGCCCCAGCATTTT
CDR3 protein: CASSEFKTAPQPQHF

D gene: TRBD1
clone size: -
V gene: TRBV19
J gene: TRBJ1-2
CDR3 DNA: TGTGCCAGTAGTAACCCGGGACAGGCTAAATATGGCTACACCTTC
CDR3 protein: CASSNPGQAKYGYTF

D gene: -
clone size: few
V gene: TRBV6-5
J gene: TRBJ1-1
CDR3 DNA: TGTGCCAGCAGTTTTGGGGGCACTGAAGCTTTCTTT
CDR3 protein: CASSFGGTEAFF

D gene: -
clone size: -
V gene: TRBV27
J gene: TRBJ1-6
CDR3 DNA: TGTGCCAGCAGTTTAGAACAGGGTATTTCACCCCTCCACTTT
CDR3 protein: CASSLEQGISPLHF

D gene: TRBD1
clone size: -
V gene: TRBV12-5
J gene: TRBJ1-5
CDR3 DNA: TGTGCTAGTGGTCGGGGACAGGGTTACAATCAGCCCCAGCATTTT
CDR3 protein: CASGRGQGYNQPQHF

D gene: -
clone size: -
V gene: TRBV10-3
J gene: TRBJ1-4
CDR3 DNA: TGTGCCATCAGCCCGGTACCAGGCGCAACTAATGAAAAACTGTTTTTT
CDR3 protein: CAISPVPGATNEKLFF